A single sample gave rise to the 11 T cell receptor beta chains below, sequenced in a study of T cells after yellow fever vaccination. TCRdb redid the calling of the 5' RACE reads with MiXCR, one entry per CDR3 protein. The data contain 620,000 or so distinct CDR3 sequences, roughly a sixth of them singletons. Material: PBMCs, obtained around 5 days after the first yellow fever vaccination. Every receptor here comes from a young man who received the YFV17D yellow fever vaccine.

The chain carries TRBV20-1 and TRBJ1-1; possibly TRBD1 for D (5 bases). Germline V gene data show CDR1 as DFQATT and CDR2 as SNEGSKA (reference sequence). The V end was cut by 5 bases, the J end by 0 bases, with 10 bases between. CDR3 length equals 13 residues. The CDR3 here is CSAHQDMNTEAFF. The CDR3 bases are TGCAGTGCTCATCAGGACATGAACACTGAAGCTTTCTTT.

This clonotype was detected only a few times. The chain couples TRBV6-5 to TRBJ1-1, with TRBD1 matching 10 bases. The CDR3 length is 18 residues. Looked up from germline, CDR1 is MNHEY and CDR2 is SVGAGI. Trimming cost V 3 bases and J 1 base; bases outside gene matches: 11. CDR3 residues: CASSYLFRDRGWNTEAFF. The CDR3, as DNA: TGTGCCAGCAGTTATCTATTCCGGGACAGGGGTTGGAACACTGAAGCTTTCTTT.

The chain uses TRBV20-1 and TRBJ2-3; D may be TRBD1 (6 bases). Trimming pared 3 bases from V and 0 bases from J, leaving 10 bases between. The CDR3 is 14 residues long. Per the germline V gene, CDR1 is DFQATT and CDR2 is SNEGSKA (reference sequence). CDR3 protein: CSASYRASTDTQYF. CDR3 DNA: TGCAGTGCTAGTTACAGGGCAAGCACAGATACGCAGTATTTT.

This clonotype has only one observation. This chain links TRBV4-2 with TRBJ1-1; 8 bases line up with TRBD1. The V segment lost 3 bases and the J segment 5 bases; nucleotides outside the gene matches: 8. The CDR3 contains 15 residues. Germline V gene lookup returns CDR1 LGHNA and CDR2 YNFKEQ. The CDR3 DNA follows: TGTGCCAGCAGCCAGCCGGACAGGGTTCGGACTGAAGCTTTCTTT. It codes for CASSQPDRVRTEAFF.

The V and J genes are TRBV11-2 and TRBJ2-7; 12 nucleotides line up with TRBD2. The V gene's germline CDR1 is SGHAT and CDR2 FQNNGV. This CDR3 is built from 13 residues. J was trimmed by 7 bases and V by 3 bases; bases with no gene match: 1. The CDR3 reads CASSFGTSGEQYF. CDR3 coding DNA: TGTGCCAGCAGCTTCGGGACTAGCGGGGAGCAGTACTTC.

V gene TRBV20-1 combines with J gene TRBJ1-5; D may be TRBD1 (6 bases). In germline, CDR1 is DFQATT, CDR2 SNEGSKA (reference sequence). The V end lost 1 base, the J end lost 5 bases, and 9 bases lay between the germline ends. This CDR3 has 13 amino acids. The chain's CDR3 is CSARGGLDQPQHF. CDR3 nucleotide sequence: TGCAGTGCTAGAGGGGGGCTCGATCAGCCCCAGCATTTT.

This clonotype showed up many times. V gene TRBV6-5 combines with J gene TRBJ2-7; 7 positions match TRBD1. The V gene's germline CDR1 is MNHEY and CDR2 SVGAGI. The CDR3 spans 15 residues. Losses at the gene ends were 2 bases for V and 0 bases for J; bases not matched to a gene: 4. CDR3: CASSYGQGVSYEQYF. The CDR3 region has the DNA TGTGCCAGCAGTTACGGGCAGGGGGTCTCCTACGAGCAGTACTTC.

This clonotype was counted only a few times. V gene TRBV12-3 or TRBV12-4 combines with J gene TRBJ2-1, with D unresolved. This CDR3 is built from 14 residues. Trimming cost V 2 bases and J 3 bases, with 8 bases left between them. CDR3 coding DNA: TGTGCCAGCAGTTTAAGGGTTGTCTACAATGAGCAGTTCTTC. The encoded protein is CASSLRVVYNEQFF.

The chain links TRBV7-9 to TRBJ1-2; D uncertain. Germline V gives CDR1 SEHNR, CDR2 FQNEAQ (reference sequence). V was shortened by 2 bases and J by 1 base, with 11 bases between the two germline ends. The CDR3 is made up of 15 amino acids. DNA for the CDR3: TGTGCCAGCAGCTTAAATAGCGGCAGTAACTATGGCTACACCTTC. Translating gives CASSLNSGSNYGYTF. Based on the CDR3 plus reference TRBV7-9 and TRBJ1-2, the full variable domain is DTGVSQNPRHKITKRGQNVTFRCDPISEHNRLYWYRQTLGQGPEFLTYFQNEAQLEKSRLLSDRFSAERPKGSFSTLEIQRTEQGDSAMYLCASSLNSGSNYGYTFGSGTRLTVV.

The chain links TRBV6-1 to TRBJ1-1, with D tentatively TRBD1 (6 bases). V lost 9 bases and J 4 bases, leaving 21 bases between the germline ends. This CDR3 comprises 15 residues. Germline V CDR1 and CDR2: MNHNS, SASEGT. In DNA form, the CDR3 reads TGTGCCAGTCATCAATACTCGGGGGCGGCCACTGAAGCTTTCTTT. This translates into CASHQYSGAATEAFF.

The sample holds a few counts of this clonotype. This chain connects TRBV12-3 or TRBV12-4 to TRBJ2-1; the D is unclear. The CDR3 is 13 amino acids. Trimming pared 6 bases from V and 6 bases from J, leaving 12 bases between. CDR3 loop: CASSQHTSNEQFF. The CDR3, as DNA: TGTGCCAGCAGCCAACACACCTCCAATGAGCAGTTCTTC.